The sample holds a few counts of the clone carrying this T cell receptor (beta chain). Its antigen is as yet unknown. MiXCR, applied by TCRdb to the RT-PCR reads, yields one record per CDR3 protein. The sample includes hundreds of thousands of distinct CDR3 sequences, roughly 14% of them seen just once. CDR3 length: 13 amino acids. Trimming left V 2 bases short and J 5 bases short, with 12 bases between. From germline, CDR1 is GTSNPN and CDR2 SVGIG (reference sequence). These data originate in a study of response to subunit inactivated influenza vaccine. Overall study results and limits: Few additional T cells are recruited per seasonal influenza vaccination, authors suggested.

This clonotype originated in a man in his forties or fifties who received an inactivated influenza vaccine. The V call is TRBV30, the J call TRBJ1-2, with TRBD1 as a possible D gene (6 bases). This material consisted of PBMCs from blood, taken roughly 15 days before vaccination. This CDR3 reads CAWSRDRPYGYTF. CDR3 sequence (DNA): TGTGCCTGGAGTCGAGACAGGCCATATGGCTACACCTTC.